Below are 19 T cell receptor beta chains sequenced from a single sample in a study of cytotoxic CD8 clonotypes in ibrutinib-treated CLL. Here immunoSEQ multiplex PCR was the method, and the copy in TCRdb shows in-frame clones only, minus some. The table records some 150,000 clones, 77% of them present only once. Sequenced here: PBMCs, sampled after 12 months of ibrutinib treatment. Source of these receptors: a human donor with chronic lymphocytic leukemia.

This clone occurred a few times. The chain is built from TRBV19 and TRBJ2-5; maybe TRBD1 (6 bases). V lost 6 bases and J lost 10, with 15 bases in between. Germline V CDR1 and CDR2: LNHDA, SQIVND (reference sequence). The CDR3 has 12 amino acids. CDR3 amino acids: CASSDRFSGQYF. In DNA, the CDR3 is TGTGCCAGTAGCGACAGGTTTTCGGGCCAGTACTTC.

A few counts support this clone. The DNA of the CDR3 is TGTGCCAGCAGCCCGGACAGGGGGTACTACGAGCAGTACTTC. Translating gives CASSPDRGYYEQYF. The V and J genes are TRBV6-5 and TRBJ2-7; TRBD1 aligns across 10 bases. The CDR3 is 14 residues long. The junction had 5 bases not matched to a gene; V was cut back by 6 bases and J by 3 bases. The germline gives CDR1 MNHEY, CDR2 SVGAGI.

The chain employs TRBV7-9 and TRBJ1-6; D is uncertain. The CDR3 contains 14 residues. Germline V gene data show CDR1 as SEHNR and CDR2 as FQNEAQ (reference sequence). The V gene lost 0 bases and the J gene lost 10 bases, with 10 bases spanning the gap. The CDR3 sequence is CASSLAGAGSPLHF. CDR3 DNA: TGTGCCAGCAGCTTAGCGGGCGCAGGCTCACCCCTCCACTTT.

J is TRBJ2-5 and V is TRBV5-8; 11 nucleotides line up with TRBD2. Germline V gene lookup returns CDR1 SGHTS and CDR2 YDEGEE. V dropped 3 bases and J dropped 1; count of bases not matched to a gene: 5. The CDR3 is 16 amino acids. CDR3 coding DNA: TGTGCCAGCAGCTCGCGACTAGCGGGGATCCAAGAGACCCAGTACTTC. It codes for CASSSRLAGIQETQYF.

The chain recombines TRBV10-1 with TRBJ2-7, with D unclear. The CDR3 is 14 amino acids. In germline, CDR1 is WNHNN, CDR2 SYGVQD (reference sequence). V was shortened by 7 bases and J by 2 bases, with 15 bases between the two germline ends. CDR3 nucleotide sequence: TGCGCCAGCAATATGACCGTACACCCCTACGAGCAGTACTTC. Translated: CASNMTVHPYEQYF.

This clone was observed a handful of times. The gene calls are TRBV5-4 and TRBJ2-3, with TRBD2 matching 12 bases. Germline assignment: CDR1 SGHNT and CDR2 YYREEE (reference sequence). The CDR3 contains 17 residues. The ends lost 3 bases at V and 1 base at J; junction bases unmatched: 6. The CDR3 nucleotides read TGTGCCAGCAGCTATGATCGGACTAGCGGGGGCACAGATACGCAGTATTTT. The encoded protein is CASSYDRTSGGTDTQYF.

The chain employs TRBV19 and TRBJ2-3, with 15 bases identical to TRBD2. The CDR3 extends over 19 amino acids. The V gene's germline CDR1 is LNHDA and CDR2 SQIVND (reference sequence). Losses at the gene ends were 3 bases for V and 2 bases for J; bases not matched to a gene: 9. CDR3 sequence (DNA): TGTGCCAGTAGTATCACTGGACTAGCGGGAGGGGTATTCACAGATACGCAGTATTTT. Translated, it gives CASSITGLAGGVFTDTQYF.

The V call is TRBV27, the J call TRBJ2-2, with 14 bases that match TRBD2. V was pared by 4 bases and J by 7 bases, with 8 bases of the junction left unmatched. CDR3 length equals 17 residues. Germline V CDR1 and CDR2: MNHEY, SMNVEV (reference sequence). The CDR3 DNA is TGTGCCAGCAGTTCGACTAGCGGGGGGGCGAAAGGCGGGGAGCTGTTTTTT. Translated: CASSSTSGGAKGGELFF.

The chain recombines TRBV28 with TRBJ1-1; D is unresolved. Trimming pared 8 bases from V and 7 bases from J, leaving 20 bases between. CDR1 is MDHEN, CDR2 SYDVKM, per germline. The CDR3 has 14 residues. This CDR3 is CASQRARVRNEAFF. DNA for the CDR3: TGTGCCAGCCAACGAGCCAGAGTGAGGAATGAAGCTTTCTTT. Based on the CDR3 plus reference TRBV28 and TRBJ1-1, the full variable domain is DVKVTQSSRYLVKRTGEKVFLECVQDMDHENMFWYRQDPGLGLRLIYFSYDVKMKEKGDIPEGYSVSREKKERFSLILESASTNQTSMYLCASQRARVRNEAFFGQGTRLTVV.

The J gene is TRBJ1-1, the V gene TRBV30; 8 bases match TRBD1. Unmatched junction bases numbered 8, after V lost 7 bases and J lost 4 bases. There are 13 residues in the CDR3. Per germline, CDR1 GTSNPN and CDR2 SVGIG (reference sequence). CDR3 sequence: CAFMDRAGTEAFF. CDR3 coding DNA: TGTGCCTTCATGGACAGGGCGGGCACTGAAGCTTTCTTT.

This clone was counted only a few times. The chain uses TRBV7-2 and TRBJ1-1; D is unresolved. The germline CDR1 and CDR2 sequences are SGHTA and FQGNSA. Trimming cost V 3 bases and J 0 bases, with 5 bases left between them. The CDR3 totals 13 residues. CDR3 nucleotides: TGTGCCAGCAGCTTTGGGTTGAACACTGAAGCTTTCTTT. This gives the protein CASSFGLNTEAFF.

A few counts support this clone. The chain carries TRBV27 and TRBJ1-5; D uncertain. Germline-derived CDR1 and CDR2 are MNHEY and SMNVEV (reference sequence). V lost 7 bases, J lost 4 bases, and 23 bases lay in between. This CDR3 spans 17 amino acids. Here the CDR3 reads CASMNFGNIGFNQPQHF. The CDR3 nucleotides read TGTGCCAGCATGAATTTTGGGAACATCGGGTTTAATCAGCCCCAGCATTTT.

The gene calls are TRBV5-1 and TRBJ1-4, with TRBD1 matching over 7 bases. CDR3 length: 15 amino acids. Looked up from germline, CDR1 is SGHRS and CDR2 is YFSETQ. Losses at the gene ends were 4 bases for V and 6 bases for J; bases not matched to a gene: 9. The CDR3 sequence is CASSVSGQEHEKLFF. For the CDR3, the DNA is TGCGCCAGCAGCGTTTCAGGACAGGAGCATGAAAAACTGTTTTTT.

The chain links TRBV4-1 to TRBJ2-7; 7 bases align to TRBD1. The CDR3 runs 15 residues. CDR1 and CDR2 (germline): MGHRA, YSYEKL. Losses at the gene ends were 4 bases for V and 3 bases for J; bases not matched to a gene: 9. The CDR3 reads CASSPGAGGVYEQYF. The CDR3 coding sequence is TGCGCCAGCAGCCCCGGAGCAGGGGGTGTCTACGAGCAGTACTTC.

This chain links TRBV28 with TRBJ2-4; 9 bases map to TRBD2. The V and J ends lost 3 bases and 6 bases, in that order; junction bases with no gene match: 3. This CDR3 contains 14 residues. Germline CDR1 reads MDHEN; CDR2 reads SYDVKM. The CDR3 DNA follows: TGTGCCAGCAGTTTTCCGACTAGCGGAAACATTCAGTACTTC. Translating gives CASSFPTSGNIQYF.

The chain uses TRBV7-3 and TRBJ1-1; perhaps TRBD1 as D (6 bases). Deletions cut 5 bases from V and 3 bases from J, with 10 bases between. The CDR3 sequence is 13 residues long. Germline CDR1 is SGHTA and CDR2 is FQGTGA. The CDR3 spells CASSLSGDTEAFF. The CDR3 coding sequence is TGTGCCAGCAGCCTTTCAGGGGACACTGAAGCTTTCTTT.

In DNA form, the CDR3 reads TGTGCCAGCTCACCACCGGGGCACCGAGGGAGCGAGCAGTACTTC. Protein product: CASSPPGHRGSEQYF. The chain couples TRBV18 to TRBJ2-7; the D gene could be TRBD1 or TRBD2 (5 bases each). In germline, CDR1 is KGHSH, CDR2 LQKENI. There are 15 residues in the CDR3. Trimming stripped 0 bases from V and 6 bases from J, with 15 bases between.

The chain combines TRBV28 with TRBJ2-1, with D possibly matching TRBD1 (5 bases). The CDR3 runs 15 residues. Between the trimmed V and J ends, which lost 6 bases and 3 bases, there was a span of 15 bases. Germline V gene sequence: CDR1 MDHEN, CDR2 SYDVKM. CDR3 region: CASRLSGLGYNEQFF. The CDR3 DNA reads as TGTGCCAGCAGACTTTCAGGGCTCGGCTACAATGAGCAGTTCTTC.

For the CDR3, the DNA is TGTGCCACCAGCAGAGATTTGGGGGATGAGCAGTTCTTC. It codes for CATSRDLGDEQFF. V usage is TRBV15 and J usage is TRBJ2-1; the D gene could be TRBD1 or TRBD2 (5 bases each). The V gene lost 0 bases and the J gene lost 8 bases, with 8 bases spanning the gap. Per germline, CDR1 LNHNV and CDR2 YYDKDF (reference sequence). The CDR3 contains 13 residues.